Reported below is one T cell receptor beta chain. Its antigen is not known. The germline gene is not matched at one end of the junction; a read error may be the cause. This record comes from a study of cytomegalovirus exposure and HLA in healthy donors. The study ran its PCR with 60 Vbeta and 13 Jbeta primers. Produced via immunoSEQ multiplex PCR; TCRdb's table is partial and in-frame only. The sample holds about 70,000 clones, approximately 90% seen once. Study-level points and caveats: HLA restriction was apparent for most CMV-associated TCR beta chains in a later analysis. The authors later found HLA-associated TCR beta chains more clonally expanded than equally common others. Accurate prediction of HLA-A and HLA-B alleles (for most subjects) was reportedly achieved from TCR beta sequences.

The sequence was obtained from a woman aged 25 to 45 in good health and CMV-seronegative. Sequenced material: PBMCs.

The CDR3 sequence: CASSAGTGANVLTF. DNA for the CDR3: TGTGCTAGCAGCGCAGGGACTGGGGCCAACGTCCTGACTTTC. This sequence joins TRBV7-7 and TRBJ2-6, with D perhaps TRBD1 (5 bases). This CDR3 has 14 amino acids. In germline, CDR1 is SSHAT, CDR2 FNYEAQ (reference sequence).